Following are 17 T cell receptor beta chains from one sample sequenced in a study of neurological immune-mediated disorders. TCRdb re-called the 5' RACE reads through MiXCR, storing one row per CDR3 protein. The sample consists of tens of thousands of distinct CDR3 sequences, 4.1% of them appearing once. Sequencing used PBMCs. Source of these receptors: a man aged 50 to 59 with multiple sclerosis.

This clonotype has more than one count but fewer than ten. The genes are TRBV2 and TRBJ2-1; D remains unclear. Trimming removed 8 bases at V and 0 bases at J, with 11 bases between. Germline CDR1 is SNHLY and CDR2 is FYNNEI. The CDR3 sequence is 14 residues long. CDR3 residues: CASHQTASYNEQFF. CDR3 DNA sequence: TGTGCCAGCCACCAAACCGCCTCCTACAATGAGCAGTTCTTC.

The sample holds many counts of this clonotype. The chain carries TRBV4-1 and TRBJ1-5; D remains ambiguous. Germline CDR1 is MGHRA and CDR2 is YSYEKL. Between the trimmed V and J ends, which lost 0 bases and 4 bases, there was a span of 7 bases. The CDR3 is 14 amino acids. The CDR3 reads CASSQDAANQPQHF. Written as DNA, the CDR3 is TGCGCCAGCAGCCAAGATGCCGCTAATCAGCCCCAGCATTTT.

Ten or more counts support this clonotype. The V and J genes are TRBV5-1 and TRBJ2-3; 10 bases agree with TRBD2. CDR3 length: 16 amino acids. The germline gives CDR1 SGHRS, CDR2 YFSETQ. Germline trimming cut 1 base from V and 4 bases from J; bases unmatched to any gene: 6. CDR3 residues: CASSLPSGGAADTQYF. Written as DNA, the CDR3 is TGCGCCAGCAGCTTGCCGAGCGGGGGGGCGGCAGATACGCAGTATTTT.

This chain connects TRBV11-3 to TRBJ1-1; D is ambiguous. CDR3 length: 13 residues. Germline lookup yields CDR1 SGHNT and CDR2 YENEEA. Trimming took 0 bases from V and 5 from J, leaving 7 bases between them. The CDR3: CASSLDPATEAFF. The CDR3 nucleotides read TGTGCCAGCAGCTTAGATCCGGCTACTGAAGCTTTCTTT. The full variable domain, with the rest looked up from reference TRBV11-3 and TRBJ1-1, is EAGVVQSPRYKIIEKKQPVAFWCNPISGHNTLYWYLQNLGQGPELLIRYENEEAVDDSQLPKDRFSAERLKGVDSTLKIQPAELGDSAVYLCASSLDPATEAFFGQGTRLTVV.

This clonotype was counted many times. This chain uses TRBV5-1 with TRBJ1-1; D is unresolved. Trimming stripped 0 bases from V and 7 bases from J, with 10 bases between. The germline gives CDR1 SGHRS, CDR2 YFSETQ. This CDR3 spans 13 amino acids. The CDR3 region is CASSLGTANEAFF. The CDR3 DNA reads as TGCGCCAGCAGCTTGGGGACTGCGAATGAAGCTTTCTTT.

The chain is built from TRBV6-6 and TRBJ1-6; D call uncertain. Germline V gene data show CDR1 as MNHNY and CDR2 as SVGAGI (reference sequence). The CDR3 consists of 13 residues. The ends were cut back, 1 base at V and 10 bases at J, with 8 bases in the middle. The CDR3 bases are TGTGCCAGCAGTTACTTGGGAAGCTCACCCCTCCACTTT. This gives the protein CASSYLGSSPLHF.

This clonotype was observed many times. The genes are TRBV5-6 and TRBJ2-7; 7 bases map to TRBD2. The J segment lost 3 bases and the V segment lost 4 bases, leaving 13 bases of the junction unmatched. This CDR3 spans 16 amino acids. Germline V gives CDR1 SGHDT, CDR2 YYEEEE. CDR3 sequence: CASSPLQREGNYEQYF. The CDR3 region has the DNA TGTGCCAGCAGCCCCCTGCAGCGGGAAGGAAACTACGAGCAGTACTTC.

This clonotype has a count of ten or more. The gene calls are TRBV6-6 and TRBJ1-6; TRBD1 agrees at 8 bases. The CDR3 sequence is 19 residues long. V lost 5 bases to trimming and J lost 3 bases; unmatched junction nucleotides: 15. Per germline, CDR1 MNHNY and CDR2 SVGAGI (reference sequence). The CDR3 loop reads CASSRRRTGSALYNSPLHF. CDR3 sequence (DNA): TGTGCCAGCAGTCGCCGTCGGACAGGGTCAGCCCTCTATAATTCACCCCTCCACTTT.

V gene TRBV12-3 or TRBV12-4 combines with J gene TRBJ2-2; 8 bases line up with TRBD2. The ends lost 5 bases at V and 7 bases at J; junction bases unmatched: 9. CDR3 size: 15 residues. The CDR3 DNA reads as TGTGCCAGCAGTGCCCAACTAGCGGTGGGCGGGGAGCTGTTTTTT. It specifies CASSAQLAVGGELFF.

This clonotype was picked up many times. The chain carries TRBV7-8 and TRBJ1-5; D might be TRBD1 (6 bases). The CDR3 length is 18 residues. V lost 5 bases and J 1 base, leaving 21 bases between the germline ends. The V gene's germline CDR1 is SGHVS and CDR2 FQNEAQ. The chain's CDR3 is CASSKREQGLPSNQPQHF. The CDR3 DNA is TGTGCCAGCAGCAAGAGAGAACAGGGTTTGCCCAGCAATCAGCCCCAGCATTTT.

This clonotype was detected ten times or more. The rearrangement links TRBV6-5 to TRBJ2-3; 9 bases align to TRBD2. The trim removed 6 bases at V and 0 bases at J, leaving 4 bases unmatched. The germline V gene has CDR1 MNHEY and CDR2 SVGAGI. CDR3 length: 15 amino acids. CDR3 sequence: CASRSSGASTDTQYF. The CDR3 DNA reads TGTGCCAGCAGATCTAGCGGGGCGAGCACAGATACGCAGTATTTT.

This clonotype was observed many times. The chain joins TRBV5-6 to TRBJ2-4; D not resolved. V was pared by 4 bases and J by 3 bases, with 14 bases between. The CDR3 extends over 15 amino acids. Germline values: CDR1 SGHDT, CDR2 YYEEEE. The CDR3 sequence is CASSPAGYGKNIQYF. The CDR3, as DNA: TGTGCCAGCAGCCCGGCCGGGTACGGCAAAAACATTCAGTACTTC.

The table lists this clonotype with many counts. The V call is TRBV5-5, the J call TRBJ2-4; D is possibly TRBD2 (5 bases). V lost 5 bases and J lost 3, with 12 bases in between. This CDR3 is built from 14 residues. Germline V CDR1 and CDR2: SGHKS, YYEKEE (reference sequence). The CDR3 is CASRHSAGKNIQYF. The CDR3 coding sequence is TGTGCCAGCAGACATAGCGCCGGCAAAAACATTCAGTACTTC.

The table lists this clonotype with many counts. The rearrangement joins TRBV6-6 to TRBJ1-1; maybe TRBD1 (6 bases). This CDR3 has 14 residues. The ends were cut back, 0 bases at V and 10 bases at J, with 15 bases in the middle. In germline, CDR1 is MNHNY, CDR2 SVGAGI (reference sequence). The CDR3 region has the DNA TGTGCCAGCAGTTACTCGAACAGGGTGGGGGGAGCTTTCTTT. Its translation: CASSYSNRVGGAFF.

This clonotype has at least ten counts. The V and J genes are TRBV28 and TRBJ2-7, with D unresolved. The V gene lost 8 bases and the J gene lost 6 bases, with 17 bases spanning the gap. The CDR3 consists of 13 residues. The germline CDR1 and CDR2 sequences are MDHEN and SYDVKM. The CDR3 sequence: CASRPRRGIEQYV. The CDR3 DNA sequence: TGTGCCAGCCGCCCCAGGAGAGGAATCGAGCAGTACGTC.

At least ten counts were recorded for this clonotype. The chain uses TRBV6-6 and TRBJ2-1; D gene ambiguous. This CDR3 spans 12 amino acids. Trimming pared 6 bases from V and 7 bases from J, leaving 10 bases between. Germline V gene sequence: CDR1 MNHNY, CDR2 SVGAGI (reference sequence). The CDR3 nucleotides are TGTGCCAGCAGCCTACGTGGGAATGAGCAGTTCTTC. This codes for CASSLRGNEQFF.

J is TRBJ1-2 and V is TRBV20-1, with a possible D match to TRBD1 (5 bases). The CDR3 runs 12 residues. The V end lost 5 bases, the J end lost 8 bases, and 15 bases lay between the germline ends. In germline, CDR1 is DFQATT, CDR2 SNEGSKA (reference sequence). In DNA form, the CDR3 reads TGCAGTGCTTGGAGGAAGGGGCTCGGCTACACCTTC. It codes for CSAWRKGLGYTF.